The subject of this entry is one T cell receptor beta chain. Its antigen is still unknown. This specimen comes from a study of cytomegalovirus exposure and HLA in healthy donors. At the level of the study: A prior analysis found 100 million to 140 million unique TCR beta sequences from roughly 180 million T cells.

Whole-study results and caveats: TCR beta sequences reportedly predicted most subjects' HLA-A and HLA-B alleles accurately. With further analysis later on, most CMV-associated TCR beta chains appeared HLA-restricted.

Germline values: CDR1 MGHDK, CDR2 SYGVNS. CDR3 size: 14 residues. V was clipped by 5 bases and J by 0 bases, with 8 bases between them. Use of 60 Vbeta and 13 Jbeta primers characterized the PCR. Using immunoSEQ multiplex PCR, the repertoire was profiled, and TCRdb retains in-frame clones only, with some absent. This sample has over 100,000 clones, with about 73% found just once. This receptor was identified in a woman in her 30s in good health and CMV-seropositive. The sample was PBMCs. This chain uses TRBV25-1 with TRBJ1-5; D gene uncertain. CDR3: CASSPDNSNQPQHF. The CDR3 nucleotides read TGTGCCAGCAGTCCTGACAATAGCAATCAGCCCCAGCATTTT.